The source of this TCR beta chain is a study of blood T cell repertoires in COVID-19. Original analysis: Counts of nucleated cells, estimated from reference gene primer amplification, were obtained. Profiling relied on immunoSEQ multiplex PCR, and the TCRdb table lists in-frame clones only, not all of them. V and J calls and clone size are as listed in that table; D and trimming were resolved from the DNA. The sample holds 150,000 to 200,000 clones; approximately 91% are singletons and the top ten take 2% to 3%. V trimming: 6 bases; J trimming: 6 bases; junction bases outside the gene matches: 8. CDR1 and CDR2 (germline): SGHVS, FNYEAQ. The CDR3 runs 15 residues.

The TCR sequence derives from a young man with acute or convalescent COVID-19. Sample: peripheral blood. The V call is TRBV7-6, the J call TRBJ2-1, with 10 nucleotides matching TRBD2. CDR3 region: CASRQAGGPRNEQFF. CDR3 DNA sequence: TGTGCCAGCAGGCAAGCGGGAGGGCCACGCAATGAGCAGTTCTTC.